Below are 7 T cell receptor beta chains sequenced from a single sample in a study of T cells in Graves' hyperthyroidism and ophthalmopathy. Using RNA transcripts as the source, TCR beta CDR3 regions were amplified. In the first-round RT-PCR of the TCR CDR3, the HTBI primer set was used. From the multiplex PCR reads, TCRdb called clonotypes with MiXCR, one entry per CDR3 protein. The data hold over 550,000 distinct CDR3 sequences, with roughly a sixth observed a single time. The material sequenced was blood. The receptors shown here come from a woman aged 18-29 years with Graves' hyperthyroidism.

This clonotype was found a few times. The chain joins TRBV4-1 to TRBJ2-1; 13 nucleotides align to TRBD2. J lost 8 bases, V lost 3 bases, and 10 bases had no gene match. The CDR3 is 17 residues long. Germline V gene data show CDR1 as MGHRA and CDR2 as YSYEKL. CDR3 loop: CASSQGLAGLLIHEQFF. CDR3 sequence (DNA): TGCGCCAGCAGCCAGGGACTAGCGGGACTTCTTATCCATGAGCAGTTCTTC.

This clonotype was counted at least ten times. This rearrangement joins TRBV3-1 to TRBJ2-1; 10 nucleotides match TRBD2. Germline assignment: CDR1 LGHDT and CDR2 YNNKEL (reference sequence). With 1 base clipped from V and 3 bases from J, the junction kept 3 bases outside the gene matches. This CDR3 comprises 16 residues. DNA of the CDR3: TGTGCCAGCAGCCAAGTTAGGACTAGCGGCTACAATGAGCAGTTCTTC. This sequence encodes CASSQVRTSGYNEQFF.

In its sample, this clonotype was seen a few times. The V gene is TRBV14, the J gene TRBJ2-1, with 12 bases lining up with TRBD1. The J segment lost 8 bases and the V segment lost 4 bases, leaving 6 bases of the junction unmatched. Germline assignment: CDR1 SGHDN and CDR2 FVKESK. The CDR3 is made up of 15 amino acids. CDR3 bases: TGTGCCAGCAGCCGTTTCGGGACAGGGGGCGATGAGCAGTTCTTC. Translated, it gives CASSRFGTGGDEQFF.

This clonotype has at least ten counts. This chain links TRBV10-3 with TRBJ2-1; possibly TRBD2 for D (6 bases). Germline V gives CDR1 ENHRY, CDR2 SYGVKD. The CDR3 has 14 amino acids. With 0 bases removed from V and 9 bases from J, the gap between germline ends came to 12 bases. The CDR3 DNA reads TGTGCCATCAGTGAGTCGGAGGGGAGGAGTGAGCAGTTCTTC. Amino acid sequence: CAISESEGRSEQFF.

The chain recombines TRBV15 with TRBJ2-7; D may be TRBD1 (6 bases). V dropped 6 bases and J dropped 9 bases, with 18 bases sitting between them. This CDR3 has 13 amino acids. Germline-derived CDR1 and CDR2 are LNHNV and YYDKDF (reference sequence). CDR3 nucleotides: TGTGCCACCAGACCCCTCCAGGGGCTAGGGCAGTACTTC. This sequence encodes CATRPLQGLGQYF.

This clonotype was counted ten times or more. The chain recombines TRBV2 with TRBJ1-2, with D perhaps TRBD1 (5 bases). V lost 7 bases, J lost 2 bases, and 8 bases lay in between. CDR3 length: 12 residues. The germline CDR1 and CDR2 sequences are SNHLY and FYNNEI. Written as DNA, the CDR3 is TGTGCCAGCATGGGGGAGAACTATGGCTACACCTTC. Amino acids: CASMGENYGYTF.

In this sample, this clonotype turned up many times. The gene calls are TRBV7-6 and TRBJ2-7; 9 bases align to TRBD1. There are 15 residues in the CDR3. Trimming removed 5 bases from V and 6 bases from J; junction bases left unmatched: 11. Germline V gene lookup returns CDR1 SGHVS and CDR2 FNYEAQ. CDR3 protein: CASSQMGQGTGEQYF. The CDR3 DNA follows: TGTGCCAGCAGCCAAATGGGACAGGGAACGGGCGAGCAGTACTTC.